These 18 T cell receptor beta chains were sequenced from one sample in a study of cytotoxic CD8 clonotypes in ibrutinib-treated CLL. Sequencing used immunoSEQ multiplex PCR; TCRdb keeps in-frame clones, though not all of them. Here the sample spans roughly 190,000 clones, about 72% being singletons. The source material was PBMCs, sampled after 24 months of ibrutinib treatment. Source of these receptors: a human donor with chronic lymphocytic leukemia.

The chain has TRBV6-1 and TRBJ2-3; D is perhaps TRBD2 (6 bases). There are 15 residues in the CDR3. V lost 6 bases and J 4 bases, leaving 17 bases between the germline ends. Germline V CDR1 and CDR2: MNHNS, SASEGT. CDR3 bases: TGTGCCAGCAGCGCCGGGACTTTTAGGTCAGATACGCAGTATTTT. This translates into CASSAGTFRSDTQYF.

The chain recombines TRBV7-5 with TRBJ2-7; the table's D call of TRBD1 was not tested on the DNA. TRBV7-5 is a pseudogene locus. The CDR3 has 16 residues. The CDR3 protein is CVRSFGLVTGSYEQYF. For the CDR3, the DNA is TGTGTCAGAAGCTTCGGTTTGGTAACAGGGTCTTACGAGCAGTACTTC.

In this sample, this clone turned up a few times. The chain combines TRBV2 with TRBJ1-3, with D possibly TRBD1 on 6 matching bases. Looked up from germline, CDR1 is SNHLY and CDR2 is FYNNEI. The CDR3 totals 14 residues. Trimming stripped 4 bases from V and 7 bases from J, with 14 bases between. CDR3 sequence (DNA): TGTGCCAGCAGTGGACAGGTCCAGGTGAACACCATATATTTT. Its translation is CASSGQVQVNTIYF.

The rearrangement uses TRBV4-1 and TRBJ1-1; no definite D call. The CDR3 totals 16 residues. V dropped 0 bases and J dropped 1 base, with 12 bases sitting between them. Per germline, CDR1 MGHRA and CDR2 YSYEKL. CDR3 region: CASSQDPDTQNTEAFF. The CDR3 DNA follows: TGCGCCAGCAGCCAAGACCCCGACACGCAGAACACTGAAGCTTTCTTT.

This clone appeared a single time. The rearrangement links TRBV5-1 to TRBJ2-7; 7 positions agree with TRBD1. The CDR3 is 16 residues long. Germline values: CDR1 SGHRS, CDR2 YFSETQ. The V segment lost 1 base and the J segment 1 base; nucleotides outside the gene matches: 8. CDR3 DNA: TGCGCCAGCAGCTTGATCCGGGACAGCGAATCCTACGAGCAGTACTTC. Its protein product is CASSLIRDSESYEQYF.

The chain is built from TRBV5-1 and TRBJ2-7, with unresolved D. V was shortened by 4 bases and J by 3 bases, with 14 bases between the two germline ends. Germline V gene data show CDR1 as SGHRS and CDR2 as YFSETQ. The CDR3 loop spans 14 amino acids. The CDR3 DNA reads TGCGCCAGCAGCCTTCGGATGGGGAACTACGAGCAGTACTTC. This sequence encodes CASSLRMGNYEQYF.

The V call is TRBV19, the J call TRBJ2-7; 12 bases line up with TRBD1. This CDR3 contains 15 residues. The trim removed 3 bases at V and 2 bases at J, leaving 2 bases unmatched. Looked up from germline, CDR1 is LNHDA and CDR2 is SQIVND (reference sequence). CDR3 residues: CASSIGTGGAYEQYF. The CDR3 region has the DNA TGTGCCAGTAGTATTGGGACAGGGGGCGCCTACGAGCAGTACTTC.

This clone came up once. V and J are TRBV5-1 and TRBJ2-2, with 10 bases fitting TRBD2. Unmatched junction bases numbered 3, after V lost 4 bases and J lost 6 bases. CDR1 SGHRS and CDR2 YFSETQ come from the germline V gene. The CDR3 contains 14 residues. The CDR3 loop is CASSEREGPGELFF. The CDR3 bases are TGCGCCAGCAGCGAGCGGGAGGGCCCCGGGGAGCTGTTTTTT. The full variable domain, in which reference TRBV5-1 and TRBJ2-2 provide the parts outside the CDR3, is KAGVTQTPRYLIKTRGQQVTLSCSPISGHRSVSWYQQTPGQGLQFLFEYFSETQRNKGNFPGRFSGRQFSNSRSEMNVSTLELGDSALYLCASSEREGPGELFFGEGSRLTVL.

The chain employs TRBV7-2 and TRBJ1-5, with D hard to call. This CDR3 contains 13 residues. Germline lookup yields CDR1 SGHTA and CDR2 FQGNSA. V was shortened by 2 bases and J by 5 bases, with 7 bases between the two germline ends. CDR3 sequence: CASSLYEDQPQHF. CDR3 bases: TGTGCCAGCAGCTTATATGAGGATCAGCCCCAGCATTTT. Full variable domain (remainder filled in from reference TRBV7-2 and TRBJ1-5): GAGVSQSPSNKVTEKGKDVELRCDPISGHTALYWYRQSLGQGLEFLIYFQGNSAPDKSGLPSDRFSAERTGGSVSTLTIQRTQQEDSAVYLCASSLYEDQPQHFGDGTRLSIL.

A few counts support this clone. The chain couples TRBV6-9 to TRBJ2-7; D possibly corresponds to TRBD1 (5 bases). In germline, CDR1 is MNHGY, CDR2 SVAAGI. This CDR3 spans 16 amino acids. Trimming pared 8 bases from V and 2 bases from J, leaving 22 bases between. The CDR3 protein is CASGAQPGHKTYEQYF. CDR3 nucleotides: TGTGCCAGCGGAGCACAACCCGGACACAAAACCTACGAGCAGTACTTC.

The rearrangement joins TRBV7-8 to TRBJ1-5; no clear D gene. Trimming stripped 1 base from V and 0 bases from J, with 7 bases between. The V gene's germline CDR1 is SGHVS and CDR2 FQNEAQ. The CDR3 sequence is 15 residues long. This chain's CDR3 is CASSLGGYSNQPQHF. The DNA of the CDR3 is TGTGCCAGCAGCTTAGGCGGGTATAGCAATCAGCCCCAGCATTTT. Supplemented by reference TRBV7-8 and TRBJ1-5, the full variable domain reads GAGVSQSPRYKVAKRGQDVALRCDPISGHVSLFWYQQALGQGPEFLTYFQNEAQLDKSGLPSDRFFAERPEGSVSTLKIQRTQQEDSAVYLCASSLGGYSNQPQHFGDGTRLSIL.

The V call is TRBV11-3, the J call TRBJ2-2; TRBD1 matches 10 bases. The CDR3 extends over 16 amino acids. The J segment lost 3 bases and the V segment lost 5 bases, leaving 6 bases of the junction unmatched. Germline values: CDR1 SGHNT, CDR2 YENEEA. The DNA for the CDR3 is TGTGCCAGCAGCCTTGGGACAGGGGATTACACCGGGGAGCTGTTTTTT. Translation: CASSLGTGDYTGELFF.

This chain links TRBV7-8 with TRBJ2-7; D not resolved. The germline V gene encodes CDR1 SGHVS and CDR2 FQNEAQ. Trimming removed 8 bases at V and 6 bases at J, with 20 bases between. This CDR3 comprises 14 residues. In nucleotides, the CDR3 is TGTGCCAGCCGCACGCTGGACCTGAACACCGAGCAGTACTTC. Translated, it gives CASRTLDLNTEQYF.

This clone was seen a few times. The rearrangement links TRBV2 to TRBJ2-2; TRBD1 matches 7 bases. CDR3 size: 15 residues. The V gene's germline CDR1 is SNHLY and CDR2 FYNNEI. V lost 4 bases, J lost 5 bases, and 7 bases stayed unmatched. CDR3 sequence (DNA): TGTGCCAGCAGTGTCCGACAGGGTGGGACCGGGGAGCTGTTTTTT. It specifies CASSVRQGGTGELFF.

This chain joins TRBV6-5 and TRBJ2-5; D is unclear. The CDR3 consists of 11 residues. The V gene's germline CDR1 is MNHEY and CDR2 SVGAGI. The V and J ends lost 6 bases and 5 bases respectively, with 7 bases between them. The CDR3 nucleotides are TGTGCCAGCAGCCCCGGGGAGACCCAGTACTTC. Translated: CASSPGETQYF.

The chain is built from TRBV6-5 and TRBJ2-7; TRBD1 matches at 9 bases. The CDR3 contains 13 residues. Trimming took 8 bases from V and 3 from J; bases not matched to a gene: 5. The germline V gene has CDR1 MNHEY and CDR2 SVGAGI. The CDR3: CASGQGSSYEQYF. CDR3 nucleotides: TGTGCCAGCGGACAGGGGAGTAGCTACGAGCAGTACTTC.

This clone has just a few counts. This chain joins TRBV5-4 and TRBJ2-7; no clear D. The CDR3 is 14 residues long. V shed 0 bases and J shed 0 bases, with 7 bases lying between them. Germline CDR1 SGHNT, CDR2 YYREEE (reference sequence). CDR3 nucleotide sequence: TGTGCCAGCAGCTTGGGATCTCTCTCCTACGAGCAGTACTTC. This translates into CASSLGSLSYEQYF.

Only a few counts were recorded for this clone. The chain carries TRBV7-2 and TRBJ2-1, with D hard to call. CDR3 length equals 12 residues. Germline loops: CDR1 SGHTA, CDR2 FQGNSA. Trimming took 1 base from V and 5 from J, leaving 3 bases between them. The CDR3 sequence: CASSLVHNEQFF. The CDR3, as DNA: TGTGCCAGCAGCTTAGTTCACAATGAGCAGTTCTTC. The variable domain in full, with the rest retrieved from reference TRBV7-2 and TRBJ2-1, is GAGVSQSPSNKVTEKGKDVELRCDPISGHTALYWYRQSLGQGLEFLIYFQGNSAPDKSGLPSDRFSAERTGGSVSTLTIQRTQQEDSAVYLCASSLVHNEQFFGPGTRLTVL.